These 8 T cell receptor beta chains were sequenced from one sample in a study of regulatory T cells in long-lasting Graves disease. The time point is: persistent/refractory GD, antithyroid drugs over 5 years with positive TRAb. Extracted PBMC RNA gave rise to the TCR library. CDR3 regions were amplified by Arm-PCR using iRepertoire HTBI primers to build TCR beta libraries. One entry per CDR3 protein, called by TCRdb with MiXCR from the multiplex PCR reads. The data hold about 290,000 distinct CDR3 sequences, with roughly a fifth observed a single time. This material consisted of peripheral blood mononuclear cells (PBMCs), taken when the disease was refractory, from a patient treated with antithyroid drugs. Source of these receptors: a female donor with Graves disease.

This clonotype was detected only a few times. V is TRBV4-3 and J is TRBJ2-7; D is ambiguous. The V end was cut by 5 bases, the J end by 4 bases, with 15 bases between. Germline loops: CDR1 LGHNA, CDR2 YSLEER. The CDR3 spans 14 residues. The CDR3 DNA reads TGCGCCAGCAGCATTTCACCGCTAGGTTACGAGCAGTACTTC. Encoded protein: CASSISPLGYEQYF.

The chain has TRBV5-1 and TRBJ2-7, with D perhaps TRBD2 (6 bases). V lost 5 bases and J lost 0, with 18 bases in between. The CDR3 runs 16 residues. Germline CDR1 reads SGHRS; CDR2 reads YFSETQ. DNA for the CDR3: TGCGCCAGCAGTAACGCCGGGACTCTGAGCTCCTACGAGCAGTACTTC. Protein product: CASSNAGTLSSYEQYF.

This chain uses TRBV29-1 with TRBJ1-1; D possibly corresponds to TRBD1 (6 bases). Germline V gene lookup returns CDR1 SQVTM and CDR2 ANQGSEA. The CDR3 has 16 residues. V shed 1 base and J shed 3 bases, with 18 bases lying between them. The CDR3 coding sequence is TGCAGCGTTGAAGTGGCTTCGGGGGCCGTGTACACTGAAGCTTTCTTT. It translates to CSVEVASGAVYTEAFF.

In this sample, this clonotype turned up a few times. The genes are TRBV11-2 and TRBJ2-7; 9 positions agree with TRBD2. The germline CDR1 and CDR2 sequences are SGHAT and FQNNGV. This CDR3 spans 17 amino acids. Trimming at V came to 1 base and at J to 6 bases, leaving 13 bases not matched to a gene. CDR3 sequence reads: CASSLVGGVAGVVEQYF. The DNA of the CDR3 is TGTGCCAGCAGCTTAGTTGGGGGGGTAGCGGGAGTTGTCGAGCAGTACTTC.

This clonotype was detected only a few times. The chain carries TRBV20-1 and TRBJ2-7, with a possible D match to TRBD2 (6 bases). Per germline, CDR1 DFQATT and CDR2 SNEGSKA (reference sequence). This CDR3 is built from 13 residues. V was cut by 3 bases and J by 3 bases, with 12 bases left in between. CDR3 nucleotide sequence: TGCAGTGCTAGTTCGAGCGGGCTCTACGAGCAGTACTTC. Amino acids: CSASSSGLYEQYF.

V gene TRBV19 combines with J gene TRBJ2-7, with D perhaps matching TRBD1 (6 bases). The CDR3 is 13 residues long. Germline CDR1 and CDR2: LNHDA and SQIVND (reference sequence). Trimming shortened V by 5 bases and J by 5 bases, and 13 bases separated the two germline ends. CDR3 amino acids: CASSPLQGDEQYF. The DNA of the CDR3 is TGTGCCAGTAGTCCGTTACAGGGTGACGAGCAGTACTTC.

The chain couples TRBV20-1 to TRBJ2-7; the match to TRBD1 covers 10 bases. The germline V gene encodes CDR1 DFQATT and CDR2 SNEGSKA (reference sequence). The junction had 5 bases not matched to a gene; V was cut back by 3 bases and J by 6 bases. The CDR3 runs 13 residues. CDR3 coding DNA: TGCAGTGCTAGGGGCGGGACAGGGGTCGAGCAGTACTTC. Translation gives CSARGGTGVEQYF.

The table lists this clonotype with a count of one. This clone may be a read error of a much larger clone one base away. The CDR3 sequence is CASTQGAGGGYEQYF. The CDR3 DNA reads TGTGCCAGCACCCAGGGGGCGGGTGGCGGCTACGAGCAGTACTTC. The chain links TRBV5-6 to TRBJ2-5; 8 bases map to TRBD1. The J call is uncertain, as TRBJ2-7 better fits the DNA end. The germline gives CDR1 SGHDT, CDR2 YYEEEE. This CDR3 has 15 residues.